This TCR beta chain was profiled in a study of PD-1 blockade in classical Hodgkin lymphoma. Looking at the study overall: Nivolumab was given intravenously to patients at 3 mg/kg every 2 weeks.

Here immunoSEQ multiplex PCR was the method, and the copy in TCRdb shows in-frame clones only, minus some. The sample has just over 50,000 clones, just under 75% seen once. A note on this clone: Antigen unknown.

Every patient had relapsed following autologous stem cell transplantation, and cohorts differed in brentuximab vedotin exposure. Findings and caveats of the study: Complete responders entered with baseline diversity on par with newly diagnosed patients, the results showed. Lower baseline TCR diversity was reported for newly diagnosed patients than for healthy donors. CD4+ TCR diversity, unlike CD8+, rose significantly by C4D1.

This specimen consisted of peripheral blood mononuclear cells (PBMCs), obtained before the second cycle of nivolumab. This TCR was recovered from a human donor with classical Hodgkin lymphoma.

CDR3 amino acids: CAWAPLGGEQYF. The CDR3, as DNA: TGTGCCTGGGCCCCCCTGGGCGGCGAGCAGTACTTC. V is TRBV30 and J is TRBJ2-7, with D uncertain. The CDR3 is made up of 12 amino acids. V was trimmed by 5 bases and J by 6 bases, leaving 14 bases between them. Germline CDR1 is GTSNPN and CDR2 is SVGIG (reference sequence).